The next 27 T cell receptor beta chains were all read from a single sample in a study of regulatory T cells in long-lasting Graves disease. Time point given: persistent/refractory GD, antithyroid drugs over 5 years with positive TRAb. PBMC RNA served as the TCR library source. With iRepertoire HTBI primers and Arm-PCR of CDR3 regions, TCR beta libraries were built. TCRdb used MiXCR to reprocess the multiplex PCR reads, holding one entry per CDR3 protein. Altogether 400,000 to 500,000 distinct CDR3 sequences are present, around a fifth being singletons, with the ten largest covering around an eighth. The sequencing here drew on peripheral blood mononuclear cells (PBMCs), taken when the disease was refractory, from a patient treated with antithyroid drugs. The origin of the receptors is a female donor with Graves disease.

This clonotype occurred a few times. The J gene is TRBJ2-1, the V gene TRBV28, with D possibly called TRBD1 or TRBD2 (6 bases each). Germline V gene data show CDR1 as MDHEN and CDR2 as SYDVKM. The CDR3 is made up of 16 amino acids. Trimming cost V 6 bases and J 4 bases, with 19 bases left between them. This CDR3 reads CASSPGVGRPYNEQFF. The CDR3 DNA reads as TGTGCCAGCAGCCCAGGGGTCGGGAGACCTTACAATGAGCAGTTCTTC. Looking up the rest from reference TRBV28 and TRBJ2-1 gives the full variable domain: DVKVTQSSRYLVKRTGEKVFLECVQDMDHENMFWYRQDPGLGLRLIYFSYDVKMKEKGDIPEGYSVSREKKERFSLILESASTNQTSMYLCASSPGVGRPYNEQFFGPGTRLTVL.

This clonotype came up a few times. Relative to the germline gene, one junction end is altered; a read error may explain this. This chain joins TRBV27 and TRBJ2-5, with TRBD2 matching over 8 bases. Germline V gives CDR1 MNHEY, CDR2 SMNVEV (reference sequence). The CDR3 has 19 residues. The CDR3 nucleotides read TGTGCCAGCAGTTTATGCCCTTGCGCTTTCAGCGGGAGCAAAAAGACCCAGCACTTC. Amino acid sequence: CASSLCPCAFSGSKKTQHF.

The sample holds many counts of this clonotype. The V gene is TRBV3-1, the J gene TRBJ2-6; D possibly corresponds to TRBD1 (6 bases). V lost 0 bases and J lost 0, with 15 bases in between. The CDR3 covers 19 residues. Germline CDR1 is LGHDT and CDR2 is YNNKEL (reference sequence). The CDR3 protein is CASSQDIGQSISGANVLTF. Written as DNA, the CDR3 is TGTGCCAGCAGCCAAGATATAGGACAGTCCATCTCTGGGGCCAACGTCCTGACTTTC.

This clonotype has at least ten counts. An end of the junction does not agree with germline; a read error may underlie this. The chain recombines TRBV6-1 with TRBJ2-7, with a tentative D call TRBD2 (6 bases). Germline V gene data show CDR1 as MNHNS and CDR2 as SASEGT. This CDR3 has 13 amino acids. CDR3 nucleotide sequence: TGTGCCACCAAGGAGGGGTCCTTTAGCGAGAAAGGCTTC. Its protein product is CATKEGSFSEKGF.

A few counts support this clonotype. The CDR3 loop reads CATSDHSADSSSYEQYF. DNA for the CDR3: TGTGCCACCAGTGACCACTCCGCAGACAGTAGCTCCTACGAGCAGTACTTC. V gene TRBV24-1 combines with J gene TRBJ2-7; tentative D call: TRBD1 (5 bases). Germline lookup yields CDR1 KGHDR and CDR2 SFDVKD. The CDR3 length is 17 residues. The germline V and J ends were trimmed by 4 bases and 0 bases, with 18 bases remaining between them.

V is TRBV2 and J is TRBJ2-1; D not resolved. This CDR3 is 13 amino acids long. The V end was cut by 7 bases, the J end by 0 bases, with 7 bases between. Germline loops: CDR1 SNHLY, CDR2 FYNNEI. The CDR3 sequence: CASTESSYNEQFF. The CDR3 region has the DNA TGTGCCAGCACGGAGAGCTCCTACAATGAGCAGTTCTTC.

The V gene is TRBV14, the J gene TRBJ1-4; D is ambiguous. V was clipped by 0 bases and J by 3 bases, with 8 bases between them. The CDR3 extends over 15 amino acids. CDR1 and CDR2 from the germline V gene are SGHDN and FVKESK. CDR3 nucleotide sequence: TGTGCCAGCAGCCAAGAGGGCTTGCCTAATGAAAAACTGTTTTTT. It translates to CASSQEGLPNEKLFF.

The chain combines TRBV29-1 with TRBJ2-1, with TRBD2 identical over 8 bases. Germline CDR1 is SQVTM and CDR2 is ANQGSEA. This CDR3 contains 16 residues. V was clipped by 3 bases and J by 8 bases; unmatched bases: 15. CDR3 sequence reads: CSVDVSGNGFGDEQFF. The CDR3, as DNA: TGCAGCGTTGACGTTAGCGGGAATGGTTTCGGTGATGAGCAGTTCTTC.

The chain combines TRBV20-1 with TRBJ1-6, with D tentatively TRBD1 (5 bases). V lost 5 bases and J lost 7, with 15 bases in between. The CDR3 runs to 14 residues. Germline V gives CDR1 DFQATT, CDR2 SNEGSKA (reference sequence). This CDR3 is CSASPGPRNSPLHF. The CDR3 DNA reads TGCAGTGCTTCCCCGGGACCAAGGAATTCACCCCTCCACTTT.

This clonotype was detected ten times or more. V gene TRBV28 combines with J gene TRBJ2-5; 8 nucleotides line up with TRBD1. V shed 5 bases and J 2 bases; nucleotides not matched to a gene: 10. CDR3 length equals 16 residues. Germline V CDR1 and CDR2: MDHEN, SYDVKM. CDR3 coding DNA: TGTGCCAGCAGTCAGGACAGGGCCCCTGTACAAGAGACCCAGTACTTC. As protein: CASSQDRAPVQETQYF.

CDR3 sequence reads: CASMGRSFTDTQYF. CDR3 in DNA: TGTGCCAGCATGGGACGGAGCTTCACAGATACGCAGTATTTT. V and J are TRBV2 and TRBJ2-3; the D call may be TRBD1 or TRBD2 (5 bases each). V lost 7 bases to trimming and J lost 2 bases, with 13 bases between them. The CDR3 contains 14 residues. The germline V gene encodes CDR1 SNHLY and CDR2 FYNNEI. Variable domain in full (rest from reference TRBV2 and TRBJ2-3): EPEVTQTPSHQVTQMGQEVILRCVPISNHLYFYWYRQILGQKVEFLVSFYNNEISEKSEIFDDQFSVERPDGSNFTLKIRSTKLEDSAMYFCASMGRSFTDTQYFGPGTRLTVL.

This chain connects TRBV7-9 to TRBJ2-5; D unclear. With 2 bases removed from V and 1 base from J, the gap between germline ends came to 17 bases. This CDR3 is built from 17 residues. Germline loops: CDR1 SEHNR, CDR2 FQNEAQ (reference sequence). CDR3 in amino acids: CASSLNLGNKFQETQYF. In DNA, the CDR3 is TGTGCCAGCAGCTTAAATTTGGGGAATAAGTTCCAAGAGACCCAGTACTTC.

This clonotype was found a few times. V gene TRBV4-1 combines with J gene TRBJ2-2; tentative D call: TRBD1 (5 bases). Per the germline V gene, CDR1 is MGHRA and CDR2 is YSYEKL. Trimming took 4 bases from V and 5 from J, leaving 14 bases between them. The CDR3 is 15 residues long. In DNA form, the CDR3 reads TGCGCCAGCAGCCTTACAGGAGAGTGGACCGGGGAGCTGTTTTTT. This translates into CASSLTGEWTGELFF.

The chain uses TRBV27 and TRBJ2-1; 9 bases are a match to TRBD2. The ends lost 2 bases at V and 10 bases at J; junction bases unmatched: 15. This CDR3 region has 17 residues. The germline V gene encodes CDR1 MNHEY and CDR2 SMNVEV (reference sequence). The DNA for the CDR3 is TGTGCCAGCAGTTTAATAGCGGGAGTCGGTCTATCAGGGGAGCAGTTCTTC. Translating it yields CASSLIAGVGLSGEQFF.

This clonotype was found many times. The chain couples TRBV28 to TRBJ2-5; 9 positions match TRBD2. V shed 6 bases and J 2 bases; nucleotides not matched to a gene: 10. Germline V CDR1 and CDR2: MDHEN, SYDVKM. The CDR3 loop spans 16 amino acids. CDR3 nucleotide sequence: TGTGCCAGCAGCTCGCCGGGACTAGCCCTTCAAGAGACCCAGTACTTC. It translates to CASSSPGLALQETQYF.

This clonotype was detected ten times or more. This chain links TRBV11-2 with TRBJ1-1; a weak D match, TRBD1 (5 bases). V was cut by 1 base and J by 2 bases, with 11 bases left in between. Germline loops: CDR1 SGHAT, CDR2 FQNNGV. The CDR3 is made up of 15 amino acids. The CDR3, as DNA: TGTGCCAGCAGCTTAGTGATCAGGGAAAACACTGAAGCTTTCTTT. Its translation: CASSLVIRENTEAFF.

This chain connects TRBV9 to TRBJ2-7; D unresolved. In germline, CDR1 is SGDLS, CDR2 YYNGEE. The V and J ends lost 0 bases and 2 bases respectively, with 9 bases between them. CDR3 length: 14 amino acids. The CDR3 sequence is CASSVELTPYEQYF. CDR3 DNA sequence: TGTGCCAGCAGCGTAGAACTAACCCCCTACGAGCAGTACTTC.

This clonotype was observed a handful of times. This may come from a read error, since a much larger clone is one base off. The rearrangement joins TRBV7-3 to TRBJ1-3; D is undetermined. CDR1 is SGHTA, CDR2 FQGTGA, per germline. The CDR3 runs 16 residues. The CDR3 sequence is CASSLSGMSSGDTIYF. The DNA for the CDR3 is TGTGCCAGCAGCTTAAGCGGGATGAGCTCTGGAGACACCATATATTTT.

This clonotype was detected many times. The rearrangement links TRBV29-1 to TRBJ2-7, with D hard to call. From germline, CDR1 is SQVTM and CDR2 ANQGSEA. V was shortened by 4 bases and J by 2 bases, with 18 bases between the two germline ends. The CDR3 has 15 amino acids. CDR3 nucleotides: TGCAGCGTTGGCCCCAGGACGGGCGATACCTACGAGCAGTACTTC. Its protein product is CSVGPRTGDTYEQYF.

This chain joins TRBV29-1 and TRBJ2-7; the D gene is possibly TRBD1 (6 bases). The length of the CDR3 is 11 residues. The ends were cut back, 5 bases at V and 4 bases at J, with 9 bases in the middle. Germline CDR1 and CDR2: SQVTM and ANQGSEA. The CDR3 loop reads CSVRGGYEQYF. DNA of the CDR3: TGCAGCGTTCGAGGGGGTTACGAGCAGTACTTC.

There are a few counts of this clonotype. The chain carries TRBV19 and TRBJ1-5, with 7 bases that match TRBD1. CDR3 size: 16 residues. Unmatched junction bases numbered 13, after V lost 7 bases and J lost 4 bases. From germline, CDR1 is LNHDA and CDR2 SQIVND (reference sequence). CDR3 sequence: CASISYWGTENQPQHF. DNA of the CDR3: TGTGCCAGTATTTCCTATTGGGGGACAGAGAATCAGCCCCAGCATTTT.

The chain uses TRBV3-1 and TRBJ2-1, with a weak D call TRBD2 (6 bases). There are 14 residues in the CDR3. Germline lookup yields CDR1 LGHDT and CDR2 YNNKEL (reference sequence). The germline V and J ends were trimmed by 0 bases and 9 bases, with 12 bases remaining between them. This CDR3 is CASSQEGGSIEQFF. The CDR3 nucleotides are TGTGCCAGCAGCCAAGAGGGAGGAAGCATTGAGCAGTTCTTC.

This clonotype was counted many times. The chain carries TRBV7-9 and TRBJ2-5; 12 bases align to TRBD2. Losses at the gene ends were 5 bases for V and 4 bases for J; bases not matched to a gene: 5. CDR3 length: 15 residues. Germline lookup yields CDR1 SEHNR and CDR2 FQNEAQ (reference sequence). The CDR3 DNA follows: TGTGCCAGCAGCCGAACGGGACTAGCGGGAGAGACCCAGTACTTC. Amino acid sequence: CASSRTGLAGETQYF.

This clonotype occurred a few times. The chain joins TRBV24-1 to TRBJ2-1, with unresolved D. Per the germline V gene, CDR1 is KGHDR and CDR2 is SFDVKD. The germline V and J ends were trimmed by 3 bases and 0 bases, with 5 bases remaining between them. CDR3 length: 14 amino acids. The CDR3 region is CATSDVNSYNEQFF. CDR3 sequence (DNA): TGTGCCACCAGTGATGTTAACTCCTACAATGAGCAGTTCTTC.

Ten or more counts support this clonotype. A read error may account for a junction end that differs from germline. The J gene is TRBJ2-2, the V gene TRBV5-1, with 7 bases that match TRBD1. Germline lookup yields CDR1 SGHRS and CDR2 YFSETQ. This CDR3 comprises 14 residues. The CDR3: CASSLDRATGELFF. In nucleotides, the CDR3 is TGTGCCAGCAGCTTAGACAGGGCCACCGGGGAGCTGTTTTTT.

This clonotype was seen more than once but under ten times. The chain employs TRBV27 and TRBJ2-3; 11 bases match TRBD1. There are 15 residues in the CDR3. The V and J ends lost 5 bases and 3 bases, in that order; junction bases with no gene match: 4. The germline V gene encodes CDR1 MNHEY and CDR2 SMNVEV (reference sequence). The CDR3 DNA reads as TGTGCCAGCAGTATGGACAGGGGGCGGACAGATACGCAGTATTTT. It translates to CASSMDRGRTDTQYF.

The J gene is TRBJ1-1, the V gene TRBV6-2 or TRBV6-3; no clear D. CDR3 length: 14 amino acids. The V end lost 7 bases, the J end lost 0 bases, and 12 bases lay between the germline ends. Germline-derived CDR1 and CDR2 are MNHEY and SVGEGT. The CDR3 here is CASIPRPMNTEAFF. CDR3 sequence (DNA): TGTGCCAGCATCCCCCGGCCTATGAACACTGAAGCTTTCTTT.